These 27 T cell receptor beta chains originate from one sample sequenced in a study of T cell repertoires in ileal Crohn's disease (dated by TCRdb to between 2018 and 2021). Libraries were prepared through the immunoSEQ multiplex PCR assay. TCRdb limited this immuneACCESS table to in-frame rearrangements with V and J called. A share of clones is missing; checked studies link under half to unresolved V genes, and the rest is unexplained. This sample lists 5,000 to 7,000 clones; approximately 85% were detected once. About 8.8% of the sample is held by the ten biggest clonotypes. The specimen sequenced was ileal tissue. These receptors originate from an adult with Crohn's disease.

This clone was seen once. The CDR3 reads CASSPSGENIQYF. The CDR3 bases are TGTGCCAGCAGCCCGAGCGGGGAAAACATTCAGTACTTC. This chain connects TRBV6-1 to TRBJ2-4, with 7 bases lining up with TRBD2. The CDR3 extends over 13 amino acids. With 6 bases clipped from V and 5 bases from J, the junction kept 4 bases outside the gene matches. Germline V gene lookup returns CDR1 MNHNS and CDR2 SASEGT.

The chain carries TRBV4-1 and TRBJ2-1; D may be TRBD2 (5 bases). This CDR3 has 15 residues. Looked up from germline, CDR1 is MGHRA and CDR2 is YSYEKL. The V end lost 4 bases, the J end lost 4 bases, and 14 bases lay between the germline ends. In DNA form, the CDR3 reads TGCGCCAGCAGCCCCCTGGGAGAGAGTTACAATGAGCAGTTCTTC. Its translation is CASSPLGESYNEQFF.

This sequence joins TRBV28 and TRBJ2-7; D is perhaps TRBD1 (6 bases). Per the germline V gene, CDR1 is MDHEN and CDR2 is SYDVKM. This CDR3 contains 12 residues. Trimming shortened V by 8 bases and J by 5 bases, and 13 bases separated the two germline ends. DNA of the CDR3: TGTGCCAGCTCGAACAGGGACCACGAGCAGTACTTC. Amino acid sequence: CASSNRDHEQYF.

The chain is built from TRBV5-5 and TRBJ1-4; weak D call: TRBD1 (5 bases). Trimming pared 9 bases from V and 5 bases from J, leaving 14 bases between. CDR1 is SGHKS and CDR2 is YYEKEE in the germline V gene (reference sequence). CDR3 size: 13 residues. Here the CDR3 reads CATSGGANEKLFF. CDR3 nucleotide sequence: TGTGCCACCTCGGGAGGGGCGAATGAAAAACTGTTTTTT.

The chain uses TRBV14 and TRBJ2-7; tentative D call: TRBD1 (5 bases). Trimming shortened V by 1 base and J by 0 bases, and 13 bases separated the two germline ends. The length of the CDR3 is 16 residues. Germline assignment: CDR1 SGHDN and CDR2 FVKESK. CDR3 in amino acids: CASSQGQGWSSYEQYF. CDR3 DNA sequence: TGTGCCAGCAGCCAAGGCCAGGGATGGAGCTCCTACGAGCAGTACTTC.

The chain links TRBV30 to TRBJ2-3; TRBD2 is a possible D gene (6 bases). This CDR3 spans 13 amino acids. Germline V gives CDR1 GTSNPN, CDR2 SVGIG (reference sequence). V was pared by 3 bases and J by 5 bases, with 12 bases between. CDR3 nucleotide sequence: TGTGCCTGGAGCCGCGGGGTGGGAGATACGCAGTATTTT. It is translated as CAWSRGVGDTQYF.

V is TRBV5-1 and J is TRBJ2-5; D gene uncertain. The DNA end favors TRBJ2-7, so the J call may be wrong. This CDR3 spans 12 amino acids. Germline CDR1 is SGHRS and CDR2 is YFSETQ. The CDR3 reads CASSLTQAEQYF. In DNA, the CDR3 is TGCGCCAGCAGCTTGACGCAGGCCGAGCAGTACTTC.

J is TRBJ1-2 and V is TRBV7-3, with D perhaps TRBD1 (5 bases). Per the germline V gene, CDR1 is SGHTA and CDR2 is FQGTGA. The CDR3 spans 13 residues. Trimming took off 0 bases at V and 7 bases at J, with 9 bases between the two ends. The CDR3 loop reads CASSLTFGGGYTF. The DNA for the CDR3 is TGTGCCAGCAGCTTAACCTTCGGGGGTGGCTACACCTTC.

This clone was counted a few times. Written as DNA, the CDR3 is TGCGCCAGCAGCTGGACAGGGGGCGCGGTCTACAATGAGCAGTTCTTC. Residues: CASSWTGGAVYNEQFF. The J gene is TRBJ2-1, the V gene TRBV4-1; 11 bases align to TRBD1. Losses at the gene ends were 5 bases for V and 3 bases for J; bases not matched to a gene: 6. Germline V CDR1 and CDR2: MGHRA, YSYEKL. The CDR3 is 16 amino acids.

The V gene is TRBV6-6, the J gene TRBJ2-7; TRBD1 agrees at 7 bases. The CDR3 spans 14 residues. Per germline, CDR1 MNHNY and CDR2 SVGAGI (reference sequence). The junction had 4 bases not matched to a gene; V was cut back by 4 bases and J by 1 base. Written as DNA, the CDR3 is TGTGCCAGCAGTTCCCCAGGGGGTTCCTACGAGCAGTACTTC. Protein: CASSSPGGSYEQYF.

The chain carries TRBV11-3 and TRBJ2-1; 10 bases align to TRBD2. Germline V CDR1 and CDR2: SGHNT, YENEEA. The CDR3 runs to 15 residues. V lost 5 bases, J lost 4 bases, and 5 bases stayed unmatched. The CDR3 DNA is TGTGCCAGCAGCAGTAGCGGGGGGACTTACAATGAGCAGTTCTTC. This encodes CASSSSGGTYNEQFF.

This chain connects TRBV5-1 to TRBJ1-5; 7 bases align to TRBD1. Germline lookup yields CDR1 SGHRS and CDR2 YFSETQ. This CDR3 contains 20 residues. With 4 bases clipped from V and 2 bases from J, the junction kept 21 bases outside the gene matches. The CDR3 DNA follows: TGCGCCAGCAGCCCGGAAAACAGGGGCCGCGCTAATGTGGGCAATCAGCCCCAGCATTTT. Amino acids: CASSPENRGRANVGNQPQHF. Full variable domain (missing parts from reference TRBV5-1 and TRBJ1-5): KAGVTQTPRYLIKTRGQQVTLSCSPISGHRSVSWYQQTPGQGLQFLFEYFSETQRNKGNFPGRFSGRQFSNSRSEMNVSTLELGDSALYLCASSPENRGRANVGNQPQHFGDGTRLSIL.

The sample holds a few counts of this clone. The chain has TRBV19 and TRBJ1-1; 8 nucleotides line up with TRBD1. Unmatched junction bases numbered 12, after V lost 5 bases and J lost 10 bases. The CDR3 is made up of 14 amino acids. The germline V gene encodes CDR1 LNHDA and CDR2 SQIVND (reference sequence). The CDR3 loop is CASSVPGQGKPAFF. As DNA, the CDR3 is TGTGCCAGTAGTGTCCCCGGACAGGGAAAGCCAGCTTTCTTT.

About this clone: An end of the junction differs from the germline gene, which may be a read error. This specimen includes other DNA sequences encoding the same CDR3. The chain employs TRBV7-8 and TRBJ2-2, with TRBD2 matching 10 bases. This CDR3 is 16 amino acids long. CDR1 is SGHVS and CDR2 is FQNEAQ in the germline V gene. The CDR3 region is CASSLAGASNTGELFF. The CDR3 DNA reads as TGTGCCAGCAGCCTAGCGGGGGCTAGCAACACCGGGGAGCTGTTTTTT.

CDR3 sequence (DNA): TGTGCCAGCAGCCCGTTTAGGCAGGGTACGCAGTATTTT. Its translation is CASSPFRQGTQYF. The chain employs TRBV14 and TRBJ2-3; a possible D gene is TRBD1 (5 bases). The CDR3 loop spans 13 amino acids. Germline CDR1 and CDR2: SGHDN and FVKESK. V lost 4 bases and J lost 8, with 13 bases in between. The full variable domain, rest sourced from reference TRBV14 and TRBJ2-3, is EAGVTQFPSHSVIEKGQTVTLRCDPISGHDNLYWYRRVMGKEIKFLLHFVKESKQDESGMPNNRFLAERTGGTYSTLKVQPAELEDSGVYFCASSPFRQGTQYFGPGTRLTVL.

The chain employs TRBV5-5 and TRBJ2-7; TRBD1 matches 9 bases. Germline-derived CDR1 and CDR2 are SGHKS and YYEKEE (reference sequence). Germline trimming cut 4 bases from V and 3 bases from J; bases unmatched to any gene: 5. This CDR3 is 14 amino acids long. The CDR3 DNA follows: TGTGCCAGCAGCCGGGACAGGGTGGGCTACGAGCAGTACTTC. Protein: CASSRDRVGYEQYF.

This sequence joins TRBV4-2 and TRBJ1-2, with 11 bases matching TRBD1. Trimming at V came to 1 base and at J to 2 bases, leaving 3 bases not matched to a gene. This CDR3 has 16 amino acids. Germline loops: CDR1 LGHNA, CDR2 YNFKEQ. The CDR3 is CASSQGGQGGNYGYTF. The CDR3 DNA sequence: TGTGCCAGCAGCCAAGGGGGACAGGGGGGAAACTATGGCTACACCTTC.

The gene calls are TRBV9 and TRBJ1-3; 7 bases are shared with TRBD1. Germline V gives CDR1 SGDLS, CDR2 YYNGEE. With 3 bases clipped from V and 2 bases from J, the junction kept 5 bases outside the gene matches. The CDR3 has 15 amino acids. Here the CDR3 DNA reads TGTGCCAGCAGCGCCCTCCAGGGGGCTGGAAACACCATATATTTT. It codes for CASSALQGAGNTIYF.

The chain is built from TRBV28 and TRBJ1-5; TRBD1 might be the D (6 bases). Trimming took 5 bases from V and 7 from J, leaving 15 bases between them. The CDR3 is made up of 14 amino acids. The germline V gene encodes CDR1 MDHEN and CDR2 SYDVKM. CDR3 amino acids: CASSPGTLDQPQHF. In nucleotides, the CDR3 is TGTGCCAGCAGTCCGGGGACATTGGACCAGCCCCAGCATTTT. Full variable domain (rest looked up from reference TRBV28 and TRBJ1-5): DVKVTQSSRYLVKRTGEKVFLECVQDMDHENMFWYRQDPGLGLRLIYFSYDVKMKEKGDIPEGYSVSREKKERFSLILESASTNQTSMYLCASSPGTLDQPQHFGDGTRLSIL.

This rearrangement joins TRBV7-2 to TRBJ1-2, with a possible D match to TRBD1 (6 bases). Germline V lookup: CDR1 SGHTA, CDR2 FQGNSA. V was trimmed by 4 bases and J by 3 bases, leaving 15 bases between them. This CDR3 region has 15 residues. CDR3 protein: CASSSSGQRDYGYTF. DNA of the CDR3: TGTGCCAGCAGCTCCTCTGGACAGCGTGACTATGGCTACACCTTC.

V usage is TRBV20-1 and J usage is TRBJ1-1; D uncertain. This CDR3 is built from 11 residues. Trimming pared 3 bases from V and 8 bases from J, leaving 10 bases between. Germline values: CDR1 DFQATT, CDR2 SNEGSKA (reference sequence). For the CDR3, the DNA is TGCAGTGCTAGTCTCGGGAGGGAAGCTTTCTTT. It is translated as CSASLGREAFF.

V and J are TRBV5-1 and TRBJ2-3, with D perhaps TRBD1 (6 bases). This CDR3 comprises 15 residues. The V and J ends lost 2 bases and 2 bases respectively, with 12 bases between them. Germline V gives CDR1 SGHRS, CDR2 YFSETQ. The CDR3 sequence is CASSFGQRSTDTQYF. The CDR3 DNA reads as TGCGCCAGCAGCTTTGGACAGAGATCCACAGATACGCAGTATTTT.

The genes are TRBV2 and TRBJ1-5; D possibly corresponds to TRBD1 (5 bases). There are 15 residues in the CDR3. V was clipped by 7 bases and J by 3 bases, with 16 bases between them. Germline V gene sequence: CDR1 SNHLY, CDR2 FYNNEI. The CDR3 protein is CASNQGGLDNQPQHF. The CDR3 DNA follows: TGTGCCAGCAATCAGGGAGGGTTGGACAATCAGCCCCAGCATTTT.

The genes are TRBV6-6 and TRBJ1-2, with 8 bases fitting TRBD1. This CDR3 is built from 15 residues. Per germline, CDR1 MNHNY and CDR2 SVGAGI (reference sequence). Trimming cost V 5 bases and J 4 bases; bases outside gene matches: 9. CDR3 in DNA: TGTGCCAGCAGTCGCACAGGGGGTTCGGGCTATGGCTACACCTTC. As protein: CASSRTGGSGYGYTF.

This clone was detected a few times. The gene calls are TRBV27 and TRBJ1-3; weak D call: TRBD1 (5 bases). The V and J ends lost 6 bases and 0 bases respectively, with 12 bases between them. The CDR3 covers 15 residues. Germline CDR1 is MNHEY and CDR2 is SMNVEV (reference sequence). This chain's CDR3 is CASSLTASSGNTIYF. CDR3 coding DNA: TGTGCCAGCAGCTTGACAGCGAGCTCTGGAAACACCATATATTTT.

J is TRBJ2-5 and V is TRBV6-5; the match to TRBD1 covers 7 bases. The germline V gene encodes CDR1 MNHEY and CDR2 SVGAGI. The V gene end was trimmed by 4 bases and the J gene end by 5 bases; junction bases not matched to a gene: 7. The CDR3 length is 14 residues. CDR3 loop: CASSSTGFYETQYF. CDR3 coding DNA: TGTGCCAGCAGTTCGACAGGGTTCTATGAGACCCAGTACTTC.

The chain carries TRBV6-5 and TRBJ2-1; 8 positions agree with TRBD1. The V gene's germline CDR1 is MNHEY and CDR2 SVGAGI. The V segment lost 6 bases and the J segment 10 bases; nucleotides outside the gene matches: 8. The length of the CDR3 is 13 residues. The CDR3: CASRTLTGGEQFF. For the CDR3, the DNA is TGTGCCAGCAGGACCCTAACAGGGGGGGAGCAGTTCTTC.